This TCR beta chain originates from a study of T cells after yellow fever vaccination. There are 14 residues in the CDR3. In germline, CDR1 is LGHDT, CDR2 YNNKEL (reference sequence). V lost 3 bases and J 7 bases, leaving 15 bases between the germline ends. This clonotype was found many times. MiXCR, run by TCRdb on the 5' RACE reads, gives a single entry per CDR3 protein. Among approximately 250,000 distinct CDR3 sequences, 3.6% were seen once, and the ten largest hold around 19%. The sequencing used PBMCs, collected 15 days after the yellow fever booster vaccination. The sequence came from a man between 18 and 35 years old who received the YFV17D yellow fever vaccine. The gene calls are TRBV3-1 and TRBJ1-2, with D hard to call. This CDR3 reads CASSHPGNGGGYTF. Here the CDR3 DNA reads TGTGCCAGCAGCCACCCCGGAAATGGAGGTGGCTACACCTTC.